The sequence of this T cell receptor (beta chain) was determined in a study of T cell responses to AZD1222 COVID-19 vaccine. Study results and caveats: The study found Spike-specific TCR breadth and depth rose after two AZD1222 doses. Seropositive status at baseline applied to only six AZD1222 recipients.

The germline gives CDR1 MNHEY, CDR2 SVGEGT. V dropped 3 bases and J dropped 2 bases, with 16 bases sitting between them. The CDR3 contains 16 residues. Clones were sequenced by immunoSEQ multiplex PCR, and TCRdb holds only the in-frame ones, with some missing. Of roughly 85,000 clones listed, about 90% are singletons. Turning to this clone: Its antigen is not identified.

The sequences come from peripheral blood, collected on day 0 of AZD1222 vaccination. The genes are TRBV6-2 or TRBV6-3 and TRBJ1-2; D ambiguous. The sequence derives from an adult in good health. In DNA, the CDR3 is TGTGCCAGCAGTTATGGCAGCGCACGATCCAACTATGGCTACACCTTC. Amino acids: CASSYGSARSNYGYTF.